Listed below are T cell receptor beta chains from one sample, sequenced in a study of blood T cell repertoires in COVID-19. The repertoire was sequenced with immunoSEQ multiplex PCR; TCRdb's copy has only in-frame clones and lacks some. The table lists 140,000 to 150,000 clones, roughly 85% of them singletons. The specimen was peripheral blood. These TCRs come from a woman aged 55-69 years with COVID-19, enrolled during active disease. CDR3s include the opening cysteine and the closing phenylalanine or tryptophan. D genes are given only for firm matches.

d_gene,j_gene,v_gene,CDR3nt,CDR3aa
TRBD1,TRBJ1-6,TRBV9,TGTGCCAGCAGCGTAGCTGACAGGGGGATCGGTTCACCCCTCCACTTT,CASSVADRGIGSPLHF
NA,TRBJ1-2,TRBV24-1,TGTGCCACCAGTGACCCAGGGTATGGCTACACCTTC,CATSDPGYGYTF
NA,TRBJ1-2,TRBV9,TGTGCCAGCAGCGTAGCAGGGGTTAACTATGGCTACACCTTC,CASSVAGVNYGYTF
NA,TRBJ2-5,TRBV11-3,TGTGCCAGCAGCCACGGGGGTTTTGAGCAAGAGACCCAGTACTTC,CASSHGGFEQETQYF
NA,TRBJ2-3,TRBV29-1,TGCAGCGGTAACGAGCACGATACGCAGTATTTT,CSGNEHDTQYF
NA,TRBJ2-1,TRBV6-2/TRBV6-3,TGTGCCAGCAGCCGACTAGTGGAGCAGTTCTTC,CASSRLVEQFF
NA,TRBJ1-2,TRBV11-2,TGTGCCAGCAGCTTAGATGTCCAGGGGAGGGTAGGCTACACCTTC,CASSLDVQGRVGYTF
NA,TRBJ1-6,TRBV7-3,TGTGCCAGCAGCTCAGGGATAAATTCACCCCTCCACTTT,CASSSGINSPLHF
TRBD1,TRBJ1-1,TRBV19,TGTGCCAGTAGTTACACAGGGGCGGGGACTGAAGCTTTCTTT,CASSYTGAGTEAFF
TRBD1,TRBJ2-7,TRBV7-2,TGTGCCAGCAGCTTGACAGGGGGCGGGTACGAGCAGTACTTC,CASSLTGGGYEQYF
NA,TRBJ2-3,TRBV11-3,TGTGCCAGCAGCTTAGTAGCAGATACGCAGTATTTT,CASSLVADTQYF
TRBD1,TRBJ2-2,TRBV5-4,TGTGCCAGCAGCTTGGGACAGGGAAACACCGGGGAGCTGTTTTTT,CASSLGQGNTGELFF
NA,TRBJ1-1,TRBV2,TGTGCCAGCAGTCACAGGGAATATACTGAAGCTTTCTTT,CASSHREYTEAFF
NA,TRBJ2-1,TRBV7-7,TGTGCTAGCAGCTTCCGGAGGGGAAATGAGCAGTTCTTC,CASSFRRGNEQFF